Below, one TCR beta chain is given with its context. Original handling: Reference gene primer amplification gave estimated nucleated cell counts. This table comes from immunoSEQ multiplex PCR, and its TCRdb copy is limited to in-frame clones, with some not included. The D gene and trimming were derived from the DNA, and the V and J assignments and clone size from that table. The sample lists 400,000 to 500,000 clones, 86% occurring once. The entry originates in a study of blood T cell repertoires in COVID-19. The ends were cut back, 5 bases at V and 2 bases at J, with 5 bases in the middle. The CDR3 runs 12 residues. CDR1 LNHDA and CDR2 SQIVND come from the germline V gene (reference sequence).

What was sequenced was peripheral blood. The sequence was obtained from a woman aged 25 to 39 with active or convalescent COVID-19. The chain couples TRBV19 to TRBJ2-3; D is unresolved. CDR3 residues: CASSFNTDTQYF. DNA for the CDR3: TGTGCCAGTAGTTTCAACACAGATACGCAGTATTTT.